Given below is one T cell receptor (beta chain) in context. This specimen comes from a study of radiotherapy plus CTLA-4 blockade in lung cancer. Sequencing used immunoSEQ multiplex PCR; TCRdb keeps in-frame clones, though not all of them. Among 81,000 or so clones listed, around 79% were seen once. Per germline, CDR1 LGHNA and CDR2 YSLEER. The CDR3 sequence is 15 residues long. J lost 4 bases, V lost 3 bases, and 4 bases had no gene match. The sample was peripheral blood, taken from a patient treated with radiotherapy plus ipilimumab. This TCR came from a human donor with non-small cell lung cancer whose response to radiotherapy plus ipilimumab could not be evaluated. Some clones in this sample may be carry-over from other donors' samples. This sequence joins TRBV4-3 and TRBJ1-2; 11 bases line up with TRBD1. For the CDR3, the DNA is TGCGCCAGCAGCCAGGACAGGGGGCTGAGCTATGGCTACACCTTC. This translates into CASSQDRGLSYGYTF.